The 22 T cell receptor beta chains listed next were all sequenced from one sample in a study of T-cell reconstitution after alpha-beta-depleted transplantation in children. Preparation of the TCRbeta library was carried out with unique molecular identifiers. Using its own MiXCR run on the PCR reads, TCRdb lists one record per CDR3 protein. The table shows 250,000 to 300,000 distinct CDR3 sequences, with approximately 10% occurring only once. Sample: peripheral blood, taken 180 days after TCRalphabeta/CD19-depleted stem cell transplant. The receptors derive from a male patient between 2 and 10 years old who had a stem cell transplant for chronic granulomatous disease, so the T cells may come from the graft donor.

Many counts were recorded for this clonotype. The V call is TRBV20-1, the J call TRBJ2-1; D unclear. Deletions cut 4 bases from V and 8 bases from J, with 18 bases between. The V gene's germline CDR1 is DFQATT and CDR2 SNEGSKA (reference sequence). This CDR3 is 14 amino acids long. CDR3 protein: CSATATGRPDEQFF. Here the CDR3 DNA reads TGCAGTGCTACGGCTACCGGGCGGCCGGATGAGCAGTTCTTC.

This clonotype was found a few times. CDR3 coding DNA: TGTGCCAGCAGTTTCCGGACCTCGGGGGGAGATTCCAAAAACATTCAGTACTTC. Its translation: CASSFRTSGGDSKNIQYF. The chain joins TRBV28 to TRBJ2-4; 7 bases line up with TRBD2. This CDR3 has 18 residues. CDR1 is MDHEN, CDR2 SYDVKM, per germline. V gave up 3 bases and J gave up 2 bases; unmatched junction bases: 13.

This clonotype was seen at least ten times. This chain joins TRBV27 and TRBJ2-1; the match to TRBD2 covers 9 bases. Per the germline V gene, CDR1 is MNHEY and CDR2 is SMNVEV (reference sequence). The CDR3 is made up of 15 amino acids. V lost 6 bases and J lost 6; bases outside the gene matches: 9. The CDR3 reads CASRRTSARGNEQFF. CDR3 DNA sequence: TGTGCCAGCAGGAGGACTAGCGCGAGAGGCAATGAGCAGTTCTTC.

This clonotype occurred many times. The chain is built from TRBV5-6 and TRBJ1-4, with TRBD1 identical over 7 bases. The CDR3 consists of 15 residues. Germline CDR1 reads SGHDT; CDR2 reads YYEEEE. The trim removed 4 bases at V and 5 bases at J, leaving 8 bases unmatched. The CDR3 DNA is TGTGCCAGCAGCCTACCGGGACAGAAAAATGAAAAACTGTTTTTT. This gives the protein CASSLPGQKNEKLFF.

This clonotype was seen repeatedly, ten times or more. This chain links TRBV5-1 with TRBJ2-7, with D possibly being TRBD2 (5 bases). The CDR3 is 13 amino acids. Germline loops: CDR1 SGHRS, CDR2 YFSETQ. Trimming shortened V by 5 bases and J by 4 bases, and 13 bases separated the two germline ends. As DNA, the CDR3 is TGCGCCAGCAGGTCGCTAGAGGGTTACGAGCAGTACTTC. As protein: CASRSLEGYEQYF.

In this sample, this clonotype turned up many times. The chain has TRBV20-1 and TRBJ1-2, with D possibly being TRBD1 (5 bases). CDR3 length: 13 amino acids. Germline V gene data show CDR1 as DFQATT and CDR2 as SNEGSKA (reference sequence). V lost 3 bases to trimming and J lost 3 bases, with 11 bases between them. CDR3 sequence: CSARRDEDYGYTF. CDR3 DNA: TGCAGTGCTAGGAGGGACGAGGACTATGGCTACACCTTC.

As to this clonotype: One end of the junction is discordant with germline, which a read error may explain. The chain uses TRBV3-1 and TRBJ2-7; tentative D call: TRBD1 (5 bases). This CDR3 region has 17 residues. The germline V gene has CDR1 LGHDT and CDR2 YNNKEL (reference sequence). The CDR3 region has the DNA TGTGCCAGCACCCAAGATAAGGGGCTAGGGAACTACTACGAGCAGTACTTC. This translates into CASTQDKGLGNYYEQYF.

In this sample, this clonotype turned up many times. The CDR3 sequence: CASSLRHGDYGYTF. The DNA for the CDR3 is TGCGCCAGCAGCTTGCGTCACGGGGACTATGGCTACACCTTC. The rearrangement joins TRBV5-1 to TRBJ1-2; no definite D call. V was shortened by 1 base and J by 3 bases, with 10 bases between the two germline ends. The CDR3 extends over 14 amino acids. Germline V gene sequence: CDR1 SGHRS, CDR2 YFSETQ.

This clonotype was observed at least ten times. The V call is TRBV7-9, the J call TRBJ2-2; 11 positions match TRBD2. Germline loops: CDR1 SEHNR, CDR2 FQNEAQ (reference sequence). Germline trimming cut 4 bases from V and 5 bases from J; bases unmatched to any gene: 3. The CDR3 totals 15 residues. CDR3 coding DNA: TGTGCCAGCAGCTACCGGACTAGCGGGACCGGGGAGCTGTTTTTT. Protein: CASSYRTSGTGELFF.

About this clonotype itself: A much larger clonotype is one base distant, so this may be a read error. The chain combines TRBV7-9 with TRBJ2-2; D is ambiguous. The germline V gene encodes CDR1 SEHNR and CDR2 FQNEAQ (reference sequence). The CDR3 consists of 13 residues. The CDR3 nucleotides are TGTGCCAGCAGCGCCGGGTTCACCTGGGAGCTGTTTTTT. Its protein product is CASSAGFTWELFF.

The count of this clonotype is one. A read error is possible here, since a much larger clone lies one base away. The rearrangement joins TRBV29-1 to TRBJ2-7, with D hard to call. Trimming took 8 bases from V and 0 from J, leaving 14 bases between them. This CDR3 comprises 13 residues. Germline V CDR1 and CDR2: SQVTM, ANQGSEA. CDR3 in DNA: TGCAGCATCTGGCGGCTGGACTCCTACGAGCAGTACTTC. Translating gives CSIWRLDSYEQYF.

This sequence joins TRBV9 and TRBJ2-1; either TRBD1 or TRBD2 may fit D (5 bases each). Germline V gene data show CDR1 as SGDLS and CDR2 as YYNGEE. The CDR3 extends over 14 amino acids. V was pared by 3 bases and J by 3 bases, with 10 bases between. The CDR3 spells CASSGRDLYNEQFF. CDR3 in DNA: TGTGCCAGCAGCGGACGGGACCTCTACAATGAGCAGTTCTTC.

About this clonotype itself: This may come from a read error, since a much larger clone is one base off. This chain connects TRBV25-1 to TRBJ1-2, with D maybe TRBD1 (5 bases). The CDR3 sequence is 12 residues long. Germline values: CDR1 MGHDK, CDR2 SYGVNS. CDR3 sequence reads: CANSESGGGYTF. The CDR3 region has the DNA TGTGCCAACAGTGAATCTGGGGGTGGCTACACCTTC.

With regard to this clonotype: With a much larger clone just one base away, this may be a read error. The V call is TRBV5-6, the J call TRBJ2-7, with TRBD1 identical over 11 bases. This CDR3 spans 15 amino acids. From germline, CDR1 is SGHDT and CDR2 YYEEEE. The CDR3, as DNA: TGTGCCAGCAGCTGGGACAGGGGGGCATCCTACGAGCAGTGCTTC. This codes for CASSWDRGASYEQCF. The whole variable domain, filled in from reference TRBV5-6 and TRBJ2-7, reads DAGVTQSPTHLIKTRGQQVTLRCSPKSGHDTVSWYQQALGQGPQFIFQYYEEEERQRGNFPDRFSGHQFPNYSSELNVNALLLGDSALYLCASSWDRGASYEQCFGPGTRLTVT.

This clonotype was picked up many times. The chain links TRBV11-3 to TRBJ2-3; no clear D gene. CDR1 SGHNT and CDR2 YENEEA come from the germline V gene. Trimming stripped 4 bases from V and 0 bases from J, with 17 bases between. The CDR3 extends over 17 amino acids. The CDR3 reads CASSSQIKRFSTDTQYF. The CDR3 DNA follows: TGTGCCAGCAGCTCGCAGATTAAAAGGTTTAGCACAGATACGCAGTATTTT.

Concerning this clonotype: Given a much more abundant clone one base away, this may be a read error. The chain recombines TRBV5-1 with TRBJ2-2; 10 bases match TRBD2. In germline, CDR1 is SGHRS, CDR2 YFSETQ. The CDR3 length is 18 residues. Trimming cost V 3 bases and J 0 bases; bases outside gene matches: 8. This chain's CDR3 is CASSWRLAGEPNTGELFF. The CDR3 coding sequence is TGCGCCAGCAGCTGGAGGCTAGCGGGAGAACCGAACACCGGGGAGCTGTTTTTT.

This clonotype has a count of ten or more. The chain recombines TRBV6-2 or TRBV6-3 with TRBJ2-6; TRBD2 matches 8 bases. Unmatched junction bases numbered 5, after V lost 2 bases and J lost 2 bases. The germline CDR1 and CDR2 sequences are MNHEY and SVGEGT. The CDR3 sequence is 17 residues long. The DNA for the CDR3 is TGTGCCAGCAGTTACCGGCTAGCGGGTGCTGGGGCCAACGTCCTGACTTTC. This translates into CASSYRLAGAGANVLTF.

The DNA of the CDR3 is TGCGCCAGCAGCTTGGTATCTAGCGGAACCTACGAGCAGTACTTC. The encoded protein is CASSLVSSGTYEQYF. The J gene is TRBJ2-7, the V gene TRBV5-1; 7 positions match TRBD2. V gave up 0 bases and J gave up 2 bases; unmatched junction bases: 5. Germline CDR1 and CDR2: SGHRS and YFSETQ. CDR3 length: 15 amino acids.

This clonotype has a count of ten or more. This chain joins TRBV20-1 and TRBJ2-7; D is undetermined. Trimming cost V 1 base and J 5 bases, with 15 bases left between them. Germline V CDR1 and CDR2: DFQATT, SNEGSKA (reference sequence). The CDR3 spans 14 residues. CDR3 sequence (DNA): TGCAGTGCTAGAGGGGCAGCAAAATCAAACGAGCAGTACTTC. Residues: CSARGAAKSNEQYF.

This clonotype was observed many times. This chain uses TRBV20-1 with TRBJ2-7; 10 nucleotides align to TRBD2. This CDR3 is 14 amino acids long. Germline CDR1 is DFQATT and CDR2 is SNEGSKA (reference sequence). CDR3 in amino acids: CSVRPSGSSYEQYF. The CDR3 DNA sequence: TGCAGCGTACGCCCTAGCGGGAGTAGTTACGAGCAGTACTTC.

This clonotype was seen many times. V is TRBV6-2 or TRBV6-3 and J is TRBJ2-1, with 14 bases matching TRBD2. The V and J ends lost 5 bases and 0 bases, in that order; junction bases with no gene match: 12. The length of the CDR3 is 20 residues. From germline, CDR1 is MNHEY and CDR2 SVGEGT. CDR3 nucleotides: TGTGCCAGCAGTCACATCGGACTAGCGGGGGGACTTCCCTCCTACAATGAGCAGTTCTTC. Protein: CASSHIGLAGGLPSYNEQFF.

This clonotype was seen repeatedly, ten times or more. The gene calls are TRBV11-2 and TRBJ2-1, with 10 positions matching TRBD1. After removal of 5 bases from V and 4 bases from J, the junction contained 5 bases not matched to a gene. This CDR3 comprises 15 residues. The V gene's germline CDR1 is SGHAT and CDR2 FQNNGV. The CDR3, as DNA: TGTGCCAGCAGCCGCCGGGACAGGGGATACAATGAGCAGTTCTTC. This sequence encodes CASSRRDRGYNEQFF.